The T cell receptor (beta chain) under discussion was sequenced for a study of CXCR3-negative and CXCR3-positive naive CD8 T cells. Broader study findings: Diversity was high in both naive subsets and much lower in memory cells. A higher hydrophobicity marked the TRB CDR3s of CXCR3-positive naive cells versus CXCR3-negative naive cells.

300,000 to 350,000 cells per CD8+ T cell subset were flow-sorted in triplicate. cDNA libraries for TRB were generated by 5' RACE incorporating UMI labels. After re-calling the 5' RACE reads, TCRdb lists one entry per CDR3 protein, DNA absent. This repertoire includes 85,000 to 130,000 distinct CDR3 sequences. Germline CDR1 MNHNY, CDR2 SVGAGI (reference sequence). The CDR3 totals 14 residues. Comment on this clonotype: Its antigen is currently unknown.

The V and J genes are TRBV6-6 and TRBJ2-1; TCRdb's assignment of TRBD2 cannot be checked, as there is no DNA. Sequenced: naive CXCR3+ CD8+ T cells from blood. Subset given: CD45RO-CCR7+CD27+CD95- naive CD8+ T cells expressing CXCR3 (TNR3+). The receptor was isolated from a human donor in good health. Some clones in this sample may be carry-over from other donors' samples. This CDR3 reads CATSQAGGLSEQFF.